The 10 T cell receptor beta chains below come from one sample, sequenced in a study of early T cells in non-severe SARS-CoV-2 infection. MiXCR was run by TCRdb on the 5' RACE reads, yielding one entry per CDR3 protein. The top ten hold less than 4.5% of the sample, which has about 110,000 distinct CDR3 sequences, roughly 12% seen once. Sequences were derived from whole blood, sampled at baseline. The receptors were sampled from an adult who was a healthcare worker with PCR-confirmed SARS-CoV-2 infection or an uninfected control (not recorded which).

This clonotype was counted between two and nine times. The V gene is TRBV10-3, the J gene TRBJ2-5; D unresolved. Germline CDR1 is ENHRY and CDR2 is SYGVKD. The ends were cut back, 1 base at V and 2 bases at J, with 11 bases in the middle. This CDR3 has 15 residues. CDR3 nucleotides: TGTGCCATCAGTGAGTTTCTCGCGTCTCAAGAGACCCAGTACTTC. It is translated as CAISEFLASQETQYF.

This clonotype was observed many times. The chain couples TRBV6-2 or TRBV6-3 to TRBJ2-6, with 11 bases fitting TRBD2. The CDR3 length is 19 residues. Germline V gene data show CDR1 as MNHEY and CDR2 as SVGEGT. Germline trimming cut 4 bases from V and 1 base from J; bases unmatched to any gene: 9. CDR3 amino acids: CASSFQGLAGLSGANVLTF. CDR3 sequence (DNA): TGTGCCAGCAGTTTCCAAGGACTAGCGGGCCTGTCTGGGGCCAACGTCCTGACTTTC.

This chain's CDR3 is CSVNGLTSGRETQYF. The CDR3, as DNA: TGCAGCGTAAATGGGTTGACTAGCGGGAGAGAGACCCAGTACTTC. The gene calls are TRBV29-1 and TRBJ2-5, with 12 bases lining up with TRBD2. Unmatched junction bases numbered 9, after V lost 6 bases and J lost 4 bases. Germline V gene sequence: CDR1 SQVTM, CDR2 ANQGSEA. The CDR3 has 15 residues.

This clonotype was picked up a small number of times. The V call is TRBV9, the J call TRBJ2-3, with unresolved D. CDR1 is SGDLS and CDR2 is YYNGEE in the germline V gene. V lost 2 bases, J lost 2 bases, and 9 bases lay in between. CDR3 length equals 14 residues. This CDR3 reads CASSVGSLTDTQYF. The CDR3 DNA is TGTGCCAGCAGCGTGGGGTCCCTCACAGATACGCAGTATTTT.

This clonotype is judged medium-sized (0.01 to 0.1%). The chain couples TRBV20-1 to TRBJ2-5; TRBD2 is a possible D gene (5 bases). This CDR3 comprises 13 residues. The germline V and J ends were trimmed by 4 bases and 2 bases, with 11 bases remaining between them. The germline V gene encodes CDR1 DFQATT and CDR2 SNEGSKA (reference sequence). CDR3 residues: CSAKRGLQETQYF. In DNA form, the CDR3 reads TGCAGTGCTAAGCGAGGGCTACAAGAGACCCAGTACTTC.

At least ten counts were recorded for this clonotype. V gene TRBV4-2 combines with J gene TRBJ2-7; D is perhaps TRBD2 (5 bases). The CDR3 extends over 15 amino acids. Germline V lookup: CDR1 LGHNA, CDR2 YNFKEQ. Trimming shortened V by 0 bases and J by 7 bases, and 16 bases separated the two germline ends. In nucleotides, the CDR3 is TGTGCCAGCAGCCAAGATTATGCGGGTATGTGGGAGCAGTACTTC. This translates into CASSQDYAGMWEQYF.

This clonotype was picked up many times. The V and J genes are TRBV7-2 and TRBJ2-1, with 10 bases aligning to TRBD2. The V gene end was trimmed by 5 bases and the J gene end by 8 bases; junction bases not matched to a gene: 9. Germline CDR1 is SGHTA and CDR2 is FQGNSA. The CDR3 runs 15 residues. The CDR3 reads CASSPPGAGGHEQFF. CDR3 in DNA: TGTGCCAGCAGCCCGCCCGGAGCGGGGGGGCATGAGCAGTTCTTC.

This clonotype was found a few times. The chain links TRBV7-8 to TRBJ2-2; D may be TRBD2 (6 bases). Germline V gene data show CDR1 as SGHVS and CDR2 as FQNEAQ. Trimming removed 1 base at V and 1 base at J, with 7 bases between. The CDR3 is 15 amino acids. The CDR3 DNA sequence: TGTGCCAGCAGCTTAGGACTAGTGAACACCGGGGAGCTGTTTTTT. Translated, it gives CASSLGLVNTGELFF. The whole variable domain, filled in from reference TRBV7-8 and TRBJ2-2, reads GAGVSQSPRYKVAKRGQDVALRCDPISGHVSLFWYQQALGQGPEFLTYFQNEAQLDKSGLPSDRFFAERPEGSVSTLKIQRTQQEDSAVYLCASSLGLVNTGELFFGEGSRLTVL.

The DNA for the CDR3 is TGTGCCAGCAGCTTAGAGCCCAGCTATGGCTACACCTTC. This sequence encodes CASSLEPSYGYTF. V usage is TRBV7-9 and J usage is TRBJ1-2; no reliable D call. The CDR3 sequence is 13 residues long. Germline V gene sequence: CDR1 SEHNR, CDR2 FQNEAQ (reference sequence). With 1 base removed from V and 4 bases from J, the gap between germline ends came to 7 bases.

This clonotype was counted a few times. The J gene is TRBJ2-4, the V gene TRBV4-1, with no clear D. Trimming shortened V by 0 bases and J by 0 bases, and 9 bases separated the two germline ends. CDR1 is MGHRA, CDR2 YSYEKL, per germline. This CDR3 region has 16 residues. Here the CDR3 DNA reads TGCGCCAGCAGCCAAGATAATCGAGTAGCCAAAAACATTCAGTACTTC. Its translation: CASSQDNRVAKNIQYF.